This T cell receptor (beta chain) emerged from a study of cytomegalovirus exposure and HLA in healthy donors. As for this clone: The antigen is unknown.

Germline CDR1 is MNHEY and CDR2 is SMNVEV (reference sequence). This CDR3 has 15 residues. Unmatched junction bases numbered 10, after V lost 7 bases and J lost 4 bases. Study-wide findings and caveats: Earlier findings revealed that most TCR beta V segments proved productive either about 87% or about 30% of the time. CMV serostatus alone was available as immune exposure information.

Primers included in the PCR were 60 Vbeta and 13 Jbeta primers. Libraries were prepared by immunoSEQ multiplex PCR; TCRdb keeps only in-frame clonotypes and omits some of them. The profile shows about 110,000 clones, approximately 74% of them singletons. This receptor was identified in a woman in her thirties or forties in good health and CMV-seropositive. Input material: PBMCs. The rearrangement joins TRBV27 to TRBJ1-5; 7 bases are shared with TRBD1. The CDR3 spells CASKGRQGRNQPQHF. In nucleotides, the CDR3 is TGTGCCAGCAAGGGCCGACAGGGTAGGAATCAGCCCCAGCATTTT.